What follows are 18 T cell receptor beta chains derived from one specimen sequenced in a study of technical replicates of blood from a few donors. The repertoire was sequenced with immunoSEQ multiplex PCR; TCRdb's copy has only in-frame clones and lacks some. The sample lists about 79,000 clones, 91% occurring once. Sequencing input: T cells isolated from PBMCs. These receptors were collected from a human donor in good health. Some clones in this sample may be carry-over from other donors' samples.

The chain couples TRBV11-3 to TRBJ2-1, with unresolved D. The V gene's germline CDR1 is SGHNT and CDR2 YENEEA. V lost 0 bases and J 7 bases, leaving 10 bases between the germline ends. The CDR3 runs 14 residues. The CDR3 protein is CASSLDPPGNEQFF. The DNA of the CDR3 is TGTGCCAGCAGCTTAGATCCTCCAGGAAATGAGCAGTTCTTC.

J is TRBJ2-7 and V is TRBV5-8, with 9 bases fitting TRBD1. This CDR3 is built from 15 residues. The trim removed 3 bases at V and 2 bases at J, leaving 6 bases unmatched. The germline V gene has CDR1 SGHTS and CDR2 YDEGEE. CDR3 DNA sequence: TGTGCCAGCAGCTGGACCGGGACAGGGCCCTACGAGCAGTACTTC. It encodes CASSWTGTGPYEQYF.

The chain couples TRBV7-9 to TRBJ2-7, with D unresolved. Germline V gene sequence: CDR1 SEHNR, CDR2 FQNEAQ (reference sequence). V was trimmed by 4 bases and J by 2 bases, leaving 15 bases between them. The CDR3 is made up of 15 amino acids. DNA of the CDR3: TGTGCCAGCAGCTCCCCTAAGTCTAGGACCTACGAGCAGTACTTC. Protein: CASSSPKSRTYEQYF.

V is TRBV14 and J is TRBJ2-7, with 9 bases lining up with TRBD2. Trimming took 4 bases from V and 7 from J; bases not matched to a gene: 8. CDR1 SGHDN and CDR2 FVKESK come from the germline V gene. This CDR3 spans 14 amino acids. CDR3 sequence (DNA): TGTGCCAGCAGCCGGGGTAGCGGGAGCAGGGAGCAGTACTTC. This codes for CASSRGSGSREQYF.

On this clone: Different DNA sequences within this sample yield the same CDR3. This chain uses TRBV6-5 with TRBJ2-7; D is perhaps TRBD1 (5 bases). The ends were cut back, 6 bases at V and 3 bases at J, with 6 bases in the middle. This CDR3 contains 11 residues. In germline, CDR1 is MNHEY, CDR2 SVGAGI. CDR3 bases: TGTGCCAGCAGGCAGGGCTACGAGCAGTACTTC. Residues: CASRQGYEQYF.

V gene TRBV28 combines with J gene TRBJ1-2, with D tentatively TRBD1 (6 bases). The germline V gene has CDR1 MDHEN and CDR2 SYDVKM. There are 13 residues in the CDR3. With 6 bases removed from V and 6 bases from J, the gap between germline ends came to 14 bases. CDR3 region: CASSPLGGDGYTF. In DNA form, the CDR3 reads TGTGCCAGCAGCCCCTTAGGGGGGGATGGCTACACCTTC.

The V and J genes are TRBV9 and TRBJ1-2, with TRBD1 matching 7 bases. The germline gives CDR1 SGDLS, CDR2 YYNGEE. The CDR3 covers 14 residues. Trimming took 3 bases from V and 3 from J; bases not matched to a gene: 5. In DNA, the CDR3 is TGTGCCAGCAGCGGGGACCAGGGGGACTATGGCTACACCTTC. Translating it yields CASSGDQGDYGYTF.

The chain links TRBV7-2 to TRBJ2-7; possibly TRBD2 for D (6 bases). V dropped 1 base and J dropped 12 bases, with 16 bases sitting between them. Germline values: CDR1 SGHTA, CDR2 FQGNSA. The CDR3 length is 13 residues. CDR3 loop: CASSLGGGRHTYF. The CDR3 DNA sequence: TGTGCCAGCAGCTTAGGGGGAGGCAGGCATACGTACTTC.

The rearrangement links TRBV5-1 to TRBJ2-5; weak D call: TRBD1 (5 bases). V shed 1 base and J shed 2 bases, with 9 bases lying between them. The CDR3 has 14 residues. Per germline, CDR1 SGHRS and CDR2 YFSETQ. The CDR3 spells CASSLQTAQETQYF. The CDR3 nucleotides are TGCGCCAGCAGCTTGCAGACAGCGCAAGAGACCCAGTACTTC. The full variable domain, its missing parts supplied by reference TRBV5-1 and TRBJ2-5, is KAGVTQTPRYLIKTRGQQVTLSCSPISGHRSVSWYQQTPGQGLQFLFEYFSETQRNKGNFPGRFSGRQFSNSRSEMNVSTLELGDSALYLCASSLQTAQETQYFGPGTRLLVL.

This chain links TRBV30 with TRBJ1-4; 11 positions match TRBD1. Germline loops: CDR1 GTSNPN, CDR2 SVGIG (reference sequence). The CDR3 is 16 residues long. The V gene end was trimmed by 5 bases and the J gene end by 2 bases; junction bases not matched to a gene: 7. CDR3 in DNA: TGTGCCTGGGGACAGGGGGCGTCTGGGACTAATGAAAAACTGTTTTTT. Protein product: CAWGQGASGTNEKLFF.

CDR3 residues: CASSLESRSWTLADTQYF. CDR3 nucleotide sequence: TGTGCCAGCAGTTTAGAGAGCAGGTCTTGGACTTTGGCAGATACGCAGTATTTT. The chain links TRBV28 to TRBJ2-3; perhaps TRBD2 as D (5 bases). Trimming left V 2 bases short and J 4 bases short, with 22 bases between. Germline V gives CDR1 MDHEN, CDR2 SYDVKM. The CDR3 length is 18 residues.

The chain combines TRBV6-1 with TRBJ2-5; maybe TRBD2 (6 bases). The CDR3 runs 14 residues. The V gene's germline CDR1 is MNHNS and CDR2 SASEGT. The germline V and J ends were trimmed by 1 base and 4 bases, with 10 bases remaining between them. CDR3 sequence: CASSEGRERETQYF. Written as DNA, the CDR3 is TGTGCCAGCAGTGAAGGGAGGGAGAGAGAGACCCAGTACTTC.

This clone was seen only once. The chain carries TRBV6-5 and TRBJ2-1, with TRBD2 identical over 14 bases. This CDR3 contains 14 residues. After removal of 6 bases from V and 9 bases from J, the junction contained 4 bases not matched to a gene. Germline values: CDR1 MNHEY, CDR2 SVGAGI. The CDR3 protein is CASRTSGRASEQFF. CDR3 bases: TGTGCCAGCAGGACTAGCGGGAGGGCCAGTGAGCAGTTCTTC.

The CDR3 DNA sequence: TGTGCCAGCAGTTGGGGGCTAGCGGGAGTGAGTGAGCAGTTCTTC. Translated: CASSWGLAGVSEQFF. The V and J genes are TRBV9 and TRBJ2-1; TRBD2 aligns across 10 bases. CDR1 SGDLS and CDR2 YYNGEE come from the germline V gene. J gave up 9 bases and V 5 bases, and 11 bases lay outside the gene matches. CDR3 size: 15 residues.

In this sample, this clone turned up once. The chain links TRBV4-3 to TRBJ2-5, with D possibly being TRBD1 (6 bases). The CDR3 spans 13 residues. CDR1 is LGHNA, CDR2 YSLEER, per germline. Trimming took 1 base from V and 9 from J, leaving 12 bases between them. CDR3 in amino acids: CASSQVNPGAQYF. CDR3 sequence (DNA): TGCGCCAGCAGCCAAGTGAATCCAGGGGCCCAGTACTTC.

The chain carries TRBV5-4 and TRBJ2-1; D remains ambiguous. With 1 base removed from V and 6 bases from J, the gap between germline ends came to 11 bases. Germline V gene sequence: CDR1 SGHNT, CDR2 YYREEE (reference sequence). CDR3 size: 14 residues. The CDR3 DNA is TGTGCCAGCAGCTTGCCTCAGGTATCCAATGAGCAGTTCTTC. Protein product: CASSLPQVSNEQFF.

CDR3 sequence: CASSTSGSYETQYF. The CDR3, as DNA: TGTGCCAGCTCGACTAGCGGGAGTTACGAGACCCAGTACTTC. The chain combines TRBV18 with TRBJ2-5, with TRBD2 matching over 12 bases. V was clipped by 6 bases and J by 5 bases; unmatched bases: 4. The CDR3 loop spans 14 amino acids. CDR1 and CDR2 (germline): KGHSH, LQKENI. Filled out from reference TRBV18 and TRBJ2-5, the complete variable domain reads NAGVMQNPRHLVRRRGQEARLRCSPMKGHSHVYWYRQLPEEGLKFMVYLQKENIIDESGMPKERFSAEFPKEGPSILRIQQVVRGDSAAYFCASSTSGSYETQYFGPGTRLLVL.

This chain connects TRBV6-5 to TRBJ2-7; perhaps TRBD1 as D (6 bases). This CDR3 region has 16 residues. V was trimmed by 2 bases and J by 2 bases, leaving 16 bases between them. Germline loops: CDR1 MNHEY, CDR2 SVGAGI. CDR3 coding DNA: TGTGCCAGCAGTTACCACAGGGCCGAGAACCCCTACGAGCAGTACTTC. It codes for CASSYHRAENPYEQYF.